This record concerns one TCR beta chain sequence. The data were taken from a study of shared clonotypes between healthy human individuals. Overall study context: Three plates each covered CD4 naive and memory; CD8 naive two, CD8 memory one.

This table comes from immunoSEQ multiplex PCR, and its TCRdb copy is limited to in-frame clones, with some not included. Seen here are 2.3 million or so clones, over 90% observed once, and the top ten hold about 0.41%. Germline V gene lookup returns CDR1 KGHSH and CDR2 LQKENI. CDR3 length equals 13 residues. The V and J ends lost 4 bases and 8 bases respectively, with 12 bases between them. The sequenced sample was naive CD4+ T cells from PBMCs. Specified subset: CD45RA+ positively selected. The chain couples TRBV18 to TRBJ1-5; D is unclear. This receptor was obtained from a man younger than 35 in good health. Some clones in this sample may be carry-over from other donors' samples. CDR3: CASSQGGEKPQHF. Here the CDR3 DNA reads TGTGCCAGCTCACAGGGTGGGGAGAAGCCCCAGCATTTT.